These 30 T cell receptor beta chains were all obtained from the same sample, sequenced in a study of T cell responses to AZD1222 COVID-19 vaccine. The table came from immunoSEQ multiplex PCR; TCRdb's copy has only in-frame clones and leaves some out. The top ten clones hold 4.9% of a sample with tens of thousands of clones, approximately 90% of them seen once. Sequenced material: peripheral blood, taken on day 0 of AZD1222 vaccination. The receptors shown here come from an adult in good health.

The chain combines TRBV10-3 with TRBJ2-7; D perhaps matches TRBD2 (6 bases). V lost 6 bases and J 0 bases, leaving 15 bases between the germline ends. The CDR3 is 15 amino acids. Germline loops: CDR1 ENHRY, CDR2 SYGVKD. DNA of the CDR3: TGTGCCATCAGCGGAGGGACGGCCAACTCCTACGAGCAGTACTTC. Translated, it gives CAISGGTANSYEQYF.

This clone was seen more than once but under ten times. The rearrangement joins TRBV28 to TRBJ2-1; D perhaps matches TRBD2 (5 bases). CDR3 length: 12 amino acids. Trimming shortened V by 5 bases and J by 10 bases, and 12 bases separated the two germline ends. Germline V gives CDR1 MDHEN, CDR2 SYDVKM. This CDR3 is CASSLPSGEQFF. CDR3 in DNA: TGTGCCAGCAGTCTCCCCTCGGGGGAGCAGTTCTTC.

The chain combines TRBV21-1 with TRBJ1-6; whether TRBD1, the table's D call, matches the DNA was not checked. TRBV21-1 is described as a pseudogene. CDR3 length: 16 residues. DNA for the CDR3: TGTGCCAGCAGCCAACCCCCGGGACAGGGTGGATCACCCCTCCACTTT. Its translation is CASSQPPGQGGSPLHF.

The rearrangement joins TRBV12-3 or TRBV12-4 to TRBJ1-2; weak D call: TRBD1 (6 bases). The CDR3 spans 13 residues. The V end was cut by 5 bases, the J end by 2 bases, with 9 bases between. CDR3 sequence: CASSGTRNYGYTF. In DNA, the CDR3 is TGTGCCAGCAGTGGGACACGAAACTATGGCTACACCTTC.

The CDR3 coding sequence is TGTGCCATCAGTGAGGGGGCGGCGAACACCGGGGAGCTGTTTTTT. Protein: CAISEGAANTGELFF. The chain joins TRBV10-3 to TRBJ2-2; possible D gene TRBD1, 5 bases. The ends were cut back, 2 bases at V and 0 bases at J, with 7 bases in the middle. The CDR3 has 15 amino acids. Germline CDR1 ENHRY, CDR2 SYGVKD.

V usage is TRBV5-6 and J usage is TRBJ2-2, with 7 nucleotides matching TRBD2. The CDR3 is 15 residues long. The trim removed 4 bases at V and 4 bases at J, leaving 7 bases unmatched. Germline V gives CDR1 SGHDT, CDR2 YYEEEE. The DNA of the CDR3 is TGTGCCAGCAGCCGGGGAGGGCCCTTCACCGGGGAGCTGTTTTTT. Its translation is CASSRGGPFTGELFF.

The chain links TRBV6-1 to TRBJ1-4, with TRBD1 matching 10 bases. CDR1 MNHNS and CDR2 SASEGT come from the germline V gene. CDR3 length equals 15 residues. The ends lost 1 base at V and 8 bases at J; junction bases unmatched: 4. The chain's CDR3 is CASSEGGTGAEKLFF. DNA for the CDR3: TGTGCCAGCAGTGAAGGGGGGACAGGGGCAGAAAAACTGTTTTTT.

The J gene is TRBJ1-2, the V gene TRBV12-3 or TRBV12-4; no firm D call. The CDR3 runs 12 residues. V was cut by 3 bases and J by 8 bases, with 10 bases left in between. The CDR3 bases are TGTGCCAGCAGTTTTTCTCAGGAGGGCTACACCTTC. Translating gives CASSFSQEGYTF.

The rearrangement uses TRBV5-6 and TRBJ2-7, with 9 bases lining up with TRBD2. The CDR3 is 15 amino acids. CDR1 is SGHDT and CDR2 is YYEEEE in the germline V gene. The trim removed 1 base at V and 5 bases at J, leaving 7 bases unmatched. In nucleotides, the CDR3 is TGTGCCAGCAGCTTGCTGGCGGGGGGGCTCCACGAGCAGTACTTC. It translates to CASSLLAGGLHEQYF. The full variable domain, in which reference TRBV5-6 and TRBJ2-7 provide the parts outside the CDR3, is DAGVTQSPTHLIKTRGQQVTLRCSPKSGHDTVSWYQQALGQGPQFIFQYYEEEERQRGNFPDRFSGHQFPNYSSELNVNALLLGDSALYLCASSLLAGGLHEQYFGPGTRLTVT.

This chain links TRBV18 with TRBJ2-7; possible D gene TRBD2, 5 bases. In germline, CDR1 is KGHSH, CDR2 LQKENI. Between the trimmed V and J ends, which lost 2 bases and 3 bases, there was a span of 14 bases. The CDR3 sequence is 15 residues long. As DNA, the CDR3 is TGTGCCAGCTCACCATTAGAGGGTGTTAGCTACGAGCAGTACTTC. Encoded protein: CASSPLEGVSYEQYF.

The rearrangement links TRBV12-3 or TRBV12-4 to TRBJ1-1; D remains ambiguous. V was pared by 2 bases and J by 4 bases, with 8 bases between. CDR3 length equals 13 residues. The CDR3 coding sequence is TGTGCCAGCAGTTTACATGGGCCCACTGAAGCTTTCTTT. Its translation: CASSLHGPTEAFF.

The gene calls are TRBV5-5 and TRBJ1-2; no clear D gene. The CDR3 runs to 13 residues. Trimming pared 1 base from V and 0 bases from J, leaving 4 bases between. The germline V gene has CDR1 SGHKS and CDR2 YYEKEE (reference sequence). Here the CDR3 DNA reads TGTGCCAGCAGCTTGTTAACTAACTATGGCTACACCTTC. It translates to CASSLLTNYGYTF.

The V call is TRBV18, the J call TRBJ1-1; no reliable D call. This CDR3 is 16 amino acids long. Germline CDR1 reads KGHSH; CDR2 reads LQKENI. V shed 6 bases and J shed 1 base, with 18 bases lying between them. The DNA of the CDR3 is TGTGCCAGCTCCCCGCGGTTCGGCCATTCGAACACTGAAGCTTTCTTT. Its protein is CASSPRFGHSNTEAFF.

This rearrangement joins TRBV30 to TRBJ2-5; D may match TRBD1 or TRBD2 (5 bases each). The V end lost 5 bases, the J end lost 4 bases, and 20 bases lay between the germline ends. The germline V gene has CDR1 GTSNPN and CDR2 SVGIG (reference sequence). The CDR3 totals 15 residues. The CDR3 DNA sequence: TGTGCCTGGGGTCCGGGACCGAGTCCCGGAGAGACCCAGTACTTC. Translation gives CAWGPGPSPGETQYF.

The chain joins TRBV6-1 to TRBJ2-1, with TRBD2 identical over 8 bases. Germline values: CDR1 MNHNS, CDR2 SASEGT. Trimming removed 3 bases from V and 5 bases from J; junction bases left unmatched: 6. There are 15 residues in the CDR3. The CDR3 here is CASSDTGGVNNEQFF. CDR3 DNA: TGTGCCAGCAGTGACACGGGAGGGGTTAACAATGAGCAGTTCTTC.

V usage is TRBV6-6 and J usage is TRBJ1-6; D is uncertain. CDR3 length equals 15 residues. From germline, CDR1 is MNHNY and CDR2 SVGAGI (reference sequence). Trimming removed 2 bases from V and 10 bases from J, with 15 bases in between. The DNA for the CDR3 is TGTGCCAGCAGTTACGGAGTGTCCCTGGGGTCACCCCTCCACTTT. It is translated as CASSYGVSLGSPLHF.

V gene TRBV5-1 combines with J gene TRBJ1-3; tentative D call: TRBD1 (5 bases). The CDR3 has 15 amino acids. The germline V gene encodes CDR1 SGHRS and CDR2 YFSETQ. V lost 4 bases to trimming and J lost 0 bases, with 11 bases between them. CDR3 bases: TGCGCCAGCAGCCCCCAGGGATTCTCTGGAAACACCATATATTTT. As protein: CASSPQGFSGNTIYF.

This sequence joins TRBV7-9 and TRBJ2-7; 7 nucleotides line up with TRBD1. Germline-derived CDR1 and CDR2 are SEHNR and FQNEAQ (reference sequence). The CDR3 consists of 14 residues. V trimming: 2 bases; J trimming: 1 base; junction bases outside the gene matches: 2. DNA of the CDR3: TGTGCCAGCAGCTTACAACAGGGGTCCTACGAGCAGTACTTC. This gives the protein CASSLQQGSYEQYF.

This clone was counted between two and nine times. The rearrangement uses TRBV10-1 and TRBJ2-7; D is ambiguous. This CDR3 is 11 amino acids long. V shed 7 bases and J shed 3 bases, with 7 bases lying between them. The germline CDR1 and CDR2 sequences are WNHNN and SYGVQD (reference sequence). The CDR3 nucleotides read TGCGCCAGCACTCGAATCTACGAGCAGTACTTC. It translates to CASTRIYEQYF.

This rearrangement joins TRBV5-1 to TRBJ2-2; either TRBD1 or TRBD2 may supply D (5 bases each). Between the trimmed V and J ends, which lost 1 base and 1 base, there was a span of 17 bases. The germline CDR1 and CDR2 sequences are SGHRS and YFSETQ. The CDR3 has 18 residues. The CDR3 reads CASSLRGFQEGNTGELFF. CDR3 DNA: TGCGCCAGCAGCTTGCGGGGCTTTCAAGAGGGGAACACCGGGGAGCTGTTTTTT.

This chain uses TRBV3-1 (or the pseudogene TRBV3-2) with TRBJ2-7, with D possibly matching TRBD1 (5 bases). The CDR3 sequence is 14 residues long. Germline CDR1 LGHDT, CDR2 YNNKEL (reference sequence). V was pared by 5 bases and J by 4 bases, with 15 bases between. The chain's CDR3 is CASSFSTGSYEQYF. The DNA of the CDR3 is TGTGCCAGCAGCTTTTCTACAGGTAGTTACGAGCAGTACTTC.

V usage is TRBV7-9 and J usage is TRBJ1-2; 7 bases match TRBD1. Unmatched junction bases numbered 2, after V lost 4 bases and J lost 3 bases. The CDR3 loop spans 13 amino acids. Germline V gene data show CDR1 as SEHNR and CDR2 as FQNEAQ (reference sequence). In nucleotides, the CDR3 is TGTGCCAGCAGCTCTACAGGGGACTATGGCTACACCTTC. Its protein is CASSSTGDYGYTF.

The CDR3, as DNA: TGTGCCAGCAGTGACGTTTGGGACAGGGATTACTATGGCTACACCTTC. Translated: CASSDVWDRDYYGYTF. The V call is TRBV2, the J call TRBJ1-2; 9 bases map to TRBD1. The CDR3 loop spans 16 amino acids. The V gene's germline CDR1 is SNHLY and CDR2 FYNNEI. J gave up 3 bases and V 3 bases, and 8 bases lay outside the gene matches.

This rearrangement joins TRBV14 to TRBJ1-1, with TRBD1 as a possible D gene (5 bases). The CDR3 consists of 13 residues. Germline V gene lookup returns CDR1 SGHDN and CDR2 FVKESK. V lost 3 bases and J 4 bases, leaving 9 bases between the germline ends. The CDR3 loop is CASSQGTTTEAFF. The CDR3 DNA sequence: TGTGCCAGCAGCCAGGGGACGACCACTGAAGCTTTCTTT.

The CDR3 nucleotides are TGTGCCAGCAGCGGACAGGGGGCGGACACCATATATTTT. Translating it yields CASSGQGADTIYF. The chain has TRBV2 and TRBJ1-3; 11 bases align to TRBD1. CDR3 size: 13 residues. V lost 6 bases to trimming and J lost 8 bases; unmatched junction nucleotides: 3. CDR1 is SNHLY and CDR2 is FYNNEI in the germline V gene.

This chain links TRBV30 with TRBJ1-2, with TRBD1 matching over 7 bases. The CDR3 totals 14 residues. Germline V gene data show CDR1 as GTSNPN and CDR2 as SVGIG (reference sequence). V was clipped by 0 bases and J by 6 bases; unmatched bases: 7. This CDR3 is CAWSVLPQGHGYTF. The CDR3 DNA sequence: TGTGCCTGGAGTGTACTTCCACAGGGGCATGGCTACACCTTC. Together with reference TRBV30 and TRBJ1-2, the CDR3 gives the full variable domain: SQTIHQWPATLVQPVGSPLSLECTVEGTSNPNLYWYRQAAGRGLQLLFYSVGIGQISSEVPQNLSASRPQDRQFILSSKKLLLSDSGFYLCAWSVLPQGHGYTFGSGTRLTVV.

This clone was seen a single time. V is TRBV10-3 and J is TRBJ1-2; 7 bases agree with TRBD1. V lost 3 bases to trimming and J lost 10 bases; unmatched junction nucleotides: 14. Germline loops: CDR1 ENHRY, CDR2 SYGVKD. The CDR3 is 15 amino acids. CDR3 region: CAISDRQGEGSSYTF. The DNA for the CDR3 is TGTGCCATCAGTGACAGGCAGGGGGAAGGGTCATCCTACACCTTC.

CDR3 amino acids: CASGLTSNYEQFF. The CDR3 DNA is TGTGCTAGTGGTCTGACTAGCAACTATGAGCAGTTCTTC. The J gene is TRBJ2-1, the V gene TRBV12-5, with 7 bases lining up with TRBD2. This CDR3 contains 13 residues. V trimming: 5 bases; J trimming: 8 bases; junction bases outside the gene matches: 6. The germline V gene encodes CDR1 LGHNT and CDR2 FRNRAP.

J is TRBJ1-4 and V is TRBV6-5; D not certain. Trimming removed 7 bases from V and 5 bases from J, with 14 bases in between. Germline assignment: CDR1 MNHEY and CDR2 SVGAGI. This CDR3 is built from 14 residues. CDR3 amino acids: CASKTLEDNEKLFF. CDR3 nucleotide sequence: TGTGCCAGCAAAACCCTTGAGGACAATGAAAAACTGTTTTTT.

This clone has only one observation. This chain links TRBV5-1 with TRBJ1-2; D might be TRBD1 (5 bases). The V end lost 2 bases, the J end lost 4 bases, and 9 bases lay between the germline ends. The CDR3 runs to 13 residues. CDR1 and CDR2 from the germline V gene are SGHRS and YFSETQ. The CDR3 protein is CASSFREAYGYTF. Here the CDR3 DNA reads TGCGCCAGCAGCTTCAGGGAGGCCTATGGCTACACCTTC.